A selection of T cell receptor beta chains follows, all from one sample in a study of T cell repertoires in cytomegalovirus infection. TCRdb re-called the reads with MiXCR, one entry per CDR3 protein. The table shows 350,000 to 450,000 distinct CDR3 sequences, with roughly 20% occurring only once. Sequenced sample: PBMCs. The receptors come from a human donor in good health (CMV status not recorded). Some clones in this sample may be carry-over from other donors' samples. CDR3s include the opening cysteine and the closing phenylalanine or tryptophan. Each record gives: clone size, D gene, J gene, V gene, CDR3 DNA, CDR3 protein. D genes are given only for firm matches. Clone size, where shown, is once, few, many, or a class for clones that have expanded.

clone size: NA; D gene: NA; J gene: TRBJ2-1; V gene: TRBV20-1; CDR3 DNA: TGCAGTGCCGGGGACGCAGAGCAGTTCTTC; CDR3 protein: CSAGDAEQFF
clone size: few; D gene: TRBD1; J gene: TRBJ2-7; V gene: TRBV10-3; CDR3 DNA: TGTGCCATCAGTCGGGACAGATACGAGCAGTACTTC; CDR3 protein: CAISRDRYEQYF
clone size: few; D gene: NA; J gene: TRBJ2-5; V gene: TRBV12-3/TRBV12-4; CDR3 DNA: TGTGCCAGCAGCGGGAGATCGGGGACAGAGACCCAGTACTTC; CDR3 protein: CASSGRSGTETQYF
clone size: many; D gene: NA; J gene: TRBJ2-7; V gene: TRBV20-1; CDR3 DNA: TGCAGTGTTCTGTCCGAGGGGGTCTCCGATCGCACTTACGAGCAGTACTTC; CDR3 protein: CSVLSEGVSDRTYEQYF
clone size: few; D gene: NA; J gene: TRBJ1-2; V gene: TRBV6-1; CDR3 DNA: TGTGCCAGCACCTACGGGAGGGGAGCCTATGGCTACACCTTC; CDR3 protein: CASTYGRGAYGYTF
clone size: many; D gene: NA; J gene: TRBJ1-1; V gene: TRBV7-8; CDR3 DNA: TGTGCCAGCAGCTTAGATGGCGCTGAAGCTTTCTTT; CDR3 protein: CASSLDGAEAFF
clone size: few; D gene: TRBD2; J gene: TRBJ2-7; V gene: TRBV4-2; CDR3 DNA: TGTGCCAGCAGCCAAGGTGATAGCGGGGGGTCGTACGAGCAGTACTTC; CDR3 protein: CASSQGDSGGSYEQYF
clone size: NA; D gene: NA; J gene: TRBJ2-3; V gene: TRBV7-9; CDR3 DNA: TGTGCCAGCAGCTTAACGGGCCCTAGCACAGATACGCAGTATTTT; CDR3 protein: CASSLTGPSTDTQYF
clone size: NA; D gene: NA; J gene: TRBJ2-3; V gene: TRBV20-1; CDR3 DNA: TGCAGTGCTAGAGATACCTGGCTGAGGCTAGCGATGTCAGATACGCAGTATTTT; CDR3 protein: CSARDTWLRLAMSDTQYF
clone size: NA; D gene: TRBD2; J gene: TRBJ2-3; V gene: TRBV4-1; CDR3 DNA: TGCGCCAGCAGCCGCGCGGGACTAGCAGATACGCAGTATTTT; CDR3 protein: CASSRAGLADTQYF
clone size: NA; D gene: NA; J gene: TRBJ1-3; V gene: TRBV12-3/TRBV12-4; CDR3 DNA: TGTGCCAGCAGTCTCCGGACCTTCTCTGGAAACACCATATATTTT; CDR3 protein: CASSLRTFSGNTIYF
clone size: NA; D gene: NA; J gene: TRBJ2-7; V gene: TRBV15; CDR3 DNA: TGTGCCACCACCCGGTCACAGGGAAACGAGCAGTACTTC; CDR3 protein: CATTRSQGNEQYF
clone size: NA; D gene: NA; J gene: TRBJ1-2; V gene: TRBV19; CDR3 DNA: TGTGCCAGTAGCCGGACAGTTTATGGCTACACCTTC; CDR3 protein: CASSRTVYGYTF
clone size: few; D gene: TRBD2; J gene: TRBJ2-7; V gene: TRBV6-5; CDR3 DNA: TGTGCCAGCAGTTACGCCCAGGGGGCTAGCGGGAGGATCCCCTCCTACGAGCAGTACTTC; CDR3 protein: CASSYAQGASGRIPSYEQYF
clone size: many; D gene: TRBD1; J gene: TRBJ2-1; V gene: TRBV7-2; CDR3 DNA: TGTGCCAGCAGCTCGACCCCGGCCGGACAGGGCGGTGAGCAGTTCTTC; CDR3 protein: CASSSTPAGQGGEQFF
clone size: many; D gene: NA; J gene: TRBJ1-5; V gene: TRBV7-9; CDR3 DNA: TGTGCCAGCTACTACACGTGTCAGCCCCAGCATTTT; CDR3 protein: CASYYTCQPQHF
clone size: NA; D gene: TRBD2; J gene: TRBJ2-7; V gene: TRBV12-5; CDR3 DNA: TGTGCTAGTGGTTTCGGGCGGGAGACCGAGCAGTACTTC; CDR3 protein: CASGFGRETEQYF
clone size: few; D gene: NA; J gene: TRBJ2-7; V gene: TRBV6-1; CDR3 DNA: TGTGCCAGCAGCCGGGCGGGGGAGCAGTACTTC; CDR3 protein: CASSRAGEQYF
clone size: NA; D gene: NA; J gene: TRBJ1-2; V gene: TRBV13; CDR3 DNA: TGTGCCAGCAGCTTGGGGCAGGGGCGCAGGTATGGCTACACCTTC; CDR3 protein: CASSLGQGRRYGYTF
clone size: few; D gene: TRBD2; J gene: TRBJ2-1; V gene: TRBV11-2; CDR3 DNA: TGTGCCAGCAGCTCCCGAGGACTAGTATCTGAGCAGTTCTTC; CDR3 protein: CASSSRGLVSEQFF
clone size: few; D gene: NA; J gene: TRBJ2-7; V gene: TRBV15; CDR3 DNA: TGTGCCACCTCCCTACAGCGGGCCTACGAGCAGTACTTC; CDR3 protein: CATSLQRAYEQYF
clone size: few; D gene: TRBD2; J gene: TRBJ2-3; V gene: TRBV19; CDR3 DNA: TGTGCCAGTAGTTCCCGGAAGGGGACTAGCGGGAGGGCCCTAGATACGCAGTATTTT; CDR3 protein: CASSSRKGTSGRALDTQYF
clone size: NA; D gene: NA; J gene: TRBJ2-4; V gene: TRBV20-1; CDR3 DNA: TGCAGTGCTAGACAGGGGGGCAAAAACATTCAGTACTTC; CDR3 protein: CSARQGGKNIQYF
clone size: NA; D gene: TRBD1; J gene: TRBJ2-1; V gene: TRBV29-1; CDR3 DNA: TGCAGCGTTGAACCCTTCCGGGACAGCCGGTTCTTC; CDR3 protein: CSVEPFRDSRFF
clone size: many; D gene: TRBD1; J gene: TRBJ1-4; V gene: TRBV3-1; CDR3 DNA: TGTGCCAGCAGCCTTGGACAGGGCTTAAAACTGTTTTTT; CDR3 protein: CASSLGQGLKLFF
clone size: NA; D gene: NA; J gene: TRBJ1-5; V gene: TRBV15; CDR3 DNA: TGTGCCACCAGCAGAGATCGGTATAGCAATCAGCCCCAGCATTTT; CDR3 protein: CATSRDRYSNQPQHF
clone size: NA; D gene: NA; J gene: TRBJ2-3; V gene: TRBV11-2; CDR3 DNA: TGTGCCAGCAACTGGAGGGATACGCAGTATTTT; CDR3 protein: CASNWRDTQYF
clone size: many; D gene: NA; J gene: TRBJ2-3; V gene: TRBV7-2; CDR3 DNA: TGTGCCAGCAGCCCCGGAGGGGCTGGGGAGGATACGCAGTATTTT; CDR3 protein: CASSPGGAGEDTQYF
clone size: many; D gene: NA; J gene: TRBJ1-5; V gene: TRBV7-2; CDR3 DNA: TGTGCCAGCAGCTTAGAGGGGACTCAGCCCCAGCATTTT; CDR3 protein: CASSLEGTQPQHF
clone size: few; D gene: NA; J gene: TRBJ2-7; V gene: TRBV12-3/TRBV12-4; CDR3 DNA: TGTGCCAGCAGTTTAGTGTTCGGGGCCCCCTCCTACGAGCAGTACTTC; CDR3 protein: CASSLVFGAPSYEQYF
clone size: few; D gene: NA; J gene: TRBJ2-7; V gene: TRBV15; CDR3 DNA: TGTGCCACCAGCAGTGATTGGGGCTCCCGAACCTACGAGCAGTACTTC; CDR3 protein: CATSSDWGSRTYEQYF
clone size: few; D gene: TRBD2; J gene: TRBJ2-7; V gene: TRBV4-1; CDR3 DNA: TGCGCCAGCAGCCTCCCGGGACTAGATTCCGGCGAGCAGTACTTC; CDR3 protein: CASSLPGLDSGEQYF
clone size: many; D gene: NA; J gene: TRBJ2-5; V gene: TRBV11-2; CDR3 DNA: TGTGCCAGCAGCTTCGCAGGTGAAGAGACCCAGTACTTC; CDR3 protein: CASSFAGEETQYF
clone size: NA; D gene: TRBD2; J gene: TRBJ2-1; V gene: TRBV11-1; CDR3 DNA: TGTGCCAGCAGCTCCCCAGAGCGGGGGGGCCTAGACAATGAGCAGTTCTTC; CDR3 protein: CASSSPERGGLDNEQFF
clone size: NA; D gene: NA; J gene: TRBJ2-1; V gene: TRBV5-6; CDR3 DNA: TGTGCCAGCAGCTCGGGTAACTACAATGAGCAGTTCTTC; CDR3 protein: CASSSGNYNEQFF
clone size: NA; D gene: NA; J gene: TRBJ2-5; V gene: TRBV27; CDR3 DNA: TGTGCCAGCAGTTTAAATTACAGGCAAGAGACCCAGTACTTC; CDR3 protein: CASSLNYRQETQYF
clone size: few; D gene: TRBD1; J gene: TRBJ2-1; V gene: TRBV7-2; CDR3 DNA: TGTGCCAGCAGCCCCGGACCGGGACAGGGCGAAAATGAGCAGTTCTTC; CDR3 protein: CASSPGPGQGENEQFF
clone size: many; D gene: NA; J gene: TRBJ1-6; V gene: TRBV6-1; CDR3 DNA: TGTGCCAGCAGTGCGTACAGGGTTAATTCACCCCTCCACTTT; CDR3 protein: CASSAYRVNSPLHF
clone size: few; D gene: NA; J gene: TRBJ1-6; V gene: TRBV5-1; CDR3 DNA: TGCGCCAGCAGCTGGAGTCAGGGTAACAATTCACCCCTCCACTTT; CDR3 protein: CASSWSQGNNSPLHF
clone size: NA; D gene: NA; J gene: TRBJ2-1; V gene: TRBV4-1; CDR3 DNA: TGCGCCAGCAGCCAAGTAACAGGGGAGGATGAGCAGTTCTTC; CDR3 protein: CASSQVTGEDEQFF
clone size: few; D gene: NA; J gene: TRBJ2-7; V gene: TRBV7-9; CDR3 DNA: TGTGCCAGCAGCAGGGTATCTGGACAACGTTCCTACGAGCAGTACTTC; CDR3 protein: CASSRVSGQRSYEQYF
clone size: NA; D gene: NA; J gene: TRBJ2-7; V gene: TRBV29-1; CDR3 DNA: TGCAGCGTTGACAAGGGGACCCACGAGCAGTACTTC; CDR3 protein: CSVDKGTHEQYF
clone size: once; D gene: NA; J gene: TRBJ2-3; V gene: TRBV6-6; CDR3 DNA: TGTGCCAACAGTCTCACAGATACGCAGTATTTT; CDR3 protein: CANSLTDTQYF
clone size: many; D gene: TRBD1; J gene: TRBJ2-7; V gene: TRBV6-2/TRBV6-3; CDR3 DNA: TGTGCCAGCAGGGGACAGGGGAGAGGATACGAGCAGTACTTC; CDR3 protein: CASRGQGRGYEQYF
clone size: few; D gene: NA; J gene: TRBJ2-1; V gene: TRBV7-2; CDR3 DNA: TGTGCCAGCAGCTTCCCGGACTACCTATCCTACAATGAGCAGTTCTTC; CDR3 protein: CASSFPDYLSYNEQFF
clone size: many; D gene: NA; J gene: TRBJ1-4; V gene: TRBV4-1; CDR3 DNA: TGCGCCAGCGCCATACCGGGGGTAGGGGAAAAACTGTTTTTT; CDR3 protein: CASAIPGVGEKLFF
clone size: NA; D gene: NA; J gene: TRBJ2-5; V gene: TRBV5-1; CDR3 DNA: TGCGCCAGCAGCTTGGGGACTCCGCAAGAGACCCAGTACTTC; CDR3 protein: CASSLGTPQETQYF
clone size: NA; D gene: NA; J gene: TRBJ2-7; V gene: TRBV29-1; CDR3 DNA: TGCAGCGTTGGTAACAGCCGTTACGAGCAGTACTTC; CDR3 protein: CSVGNSRYEQYF
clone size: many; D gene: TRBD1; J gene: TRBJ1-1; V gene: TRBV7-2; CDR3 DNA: TGTGCCAGCAGCTTACGAAGGACAGGGGAAGCTTTCTTT; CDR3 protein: CASSLRRTGEAFF
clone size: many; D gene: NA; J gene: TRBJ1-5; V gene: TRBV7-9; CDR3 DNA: TGTGCCAGCAAGGGGTATGGCAATCAGCCCCAGCATTTT; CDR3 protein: CASKGYGNQPQHF
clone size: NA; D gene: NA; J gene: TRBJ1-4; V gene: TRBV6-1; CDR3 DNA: TGTGCCATCAAGGATGCAACTAATGAAAAACTGTTTTTT; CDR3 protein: CAIKDATNEKLFF